Listed below are T cell receptor beta chains from one sample, sequenced in a study of post-analysis software for immune sequencing data. TCRdb re-derived calls from the PCR reads in MiXCR, one entry per CDR3 protein. The data contain 700,000 to 900,000 distinct CDR3 sequences, about 45% of them singletons. Sequences were obtained from blood. Receptor source: a girl aged 10 to 17 with multiple sclerosis. The CDR3 runs from the conserved cysteine through the conserved F or W. D genes are given only for firm matches. Part of the rows lack a size; the others show once, few, many or a class for expanded clones.

d_call	v_call	clone_size	j_call	cdr3_nt	cdr3_aa
TRBD2	TRBV7-9	.	TRBJ2-7	TGTGCCAGCAGCGGCTGGGGACTAGCCAACTACGAGCAGTACTTC	CASSGWGLANYEQYF
.	TRBV12-3/TRBV12-4	.	TRBJ2-1	TGTGCCAGCAGCCCTTTGGGACGGTACAATGAGCAGTTCTTC	CASSPLGRYNEQFF
.	TRBV25-1	.	TRBJ2-5	TGTGCCAGCAGTGAATTGGGGGCCGGAGAGACCCAGTACTTC	CASSELGAGETQYF
.	TRBV6-2/TRBV6-3	.	TRBJ1-2	TGTGCCAGCAGTGACGAACCGGGGCCCGTGGGCCTCTATGGCTACACCTTC	CASSDEPGPVGLYGYTF
.	TRBV9	.	TRBJ2-7	TGTGCCAGCAGCGCCCGGGACTCACCGTACGAGCAGTACTTC	CASSARDSPYEQYF
.	TRBV20-1	.	TRBJ1-5	TGCAGTGGCGTGCTGGGGGCGCGTCAGCCCCAGCATTTT	CSGVLGARQPQHF
TRBD1	TRBV20-1	.	TRBJ2-1	TGCAGTGCTGTACAGGGGGCGCCGTACGAGCAGTTCTTC	CSAVQGAPYEQFF
TRBD1	TRBV5-6	.	TRBJ2-7	TGTGCCAGCAGCTTGGCCGGGACAGTATCAGGGTTCGAGCAGTACTTC	CASSLAGTVSGFEQYF
TRBD2	TRBV20-1	.	TRBJ2-2	TGCAGTCCTCGGTTTCGGAGCGGGAGTTTGGACACCGGGGAGCTGTTTTTT	CSPRFRSGSLDTGELFF
.	TRBV6-2/TRBV6-3	few	TRBJ2-1	TGTGCCAGCAGTCGATGGGACTCGCATTCCTACAATGAGCAGTTCTTC	CASSRWDSHSYNEQFF
.	TRBV7-2	many	TRBJ2-1	TGTGCCAGCAACCCATTGGGGCGGGGTGAGCAGTTCTTC	CASNPLGRGEQFF
.	TRBV7-7	.	TRBJ2-5	TGTGCTAGCAGCCTATCCGCTTCCTGGGAGACCCAGTACTTC	CASSLSASWETQYF
TRBD1	TRBV20-1	.	TRBJ2-1	TGCAGTGCTCTAGGGACAGGGATCCACAATGAGCAGTTCTTC	CSALGTGIHNEQFF
TRBD2	TRBV7-3	.	TRBJ2-1	TGTGCCAGCAGCGTCGTGGCTAGCGGGTACAATGAGCAGTTCTTC	CASSVVASGYNEQFF
.	TRBV9	.	TRBJ2-7	TGTGCCAGCAGCGTAGCTTCGCTAGTAGGGATCCACGAGCAGTACTTC	CASSVASLVGIHEQYF
TRBD2	TRBV2	.	TRBJ2-1	TGTGCCAGCAGTGAAATTATCTCCAGGAGGCTAGCGGGAGCTAATGAGCAGTTCTTC	CASSEIISRRLAGANEQFF
.	TRBV11-2	.	TRBJ2-2	TGTGCCAGCAGCTCCTATTTAGGCGGGGAGCTGTTTTTT	CASSSYLGGELFF
.	TRBV12-3/TRBV12-4	.	TRBJ2-7	TGTGCCAGCAGTACGACAGCTGCCTACGAGCAGTACTTC	CASSTTAAYEQYF
TRBD1	TRBV6-2/TRBV6-3	few	TRBJ2-5	TGTGCCAGCAGCTGGACGACAGGGGTTGCAGAGACCCAGTACTTC	CASSWTTGVAETQYF
TRBD1	TRBV25-1	.	TRBJ1-2	TGTGCCAGCGGAACCGACAGGGGCAATGGCTACACCTTC	CASGTDRGNGYTF
TRBD2	TRBV28	.	TRBJ2-1	TGTGCCAGCAGTCTAGCGGGAGTGAGCAATGAGCAGTTCTTC	CASSLAGVSNEQFF
.	TRBV9	.	TRBJ2-7	TGTGCCAGCAGCGTTGCCGGGACGACTTCCTACGAGCAGTACTTC	CASSVAGTTSYEQYF
.	TRBV7-6	few	TRBJ2-7	TGTGCCAGCAGCTTGGGTAGAGGGACATCAGGCGAGCAGTACTTC	CASSLGRGTSGEQYF
TRBD2	TRBV12-5	.	TRBJ2-3	TGTGCTAGTGGTTTTGAGGTAGCGGGACCCACAGATACGCAGTATTTT	CASGFEVAGPTDTQYF
.	TRBV27	.	TRBJ1-5	TGTGCCAGCAGTTCGCCCCTAAAAGGTCAGCCCCAGCATTTT	CASSSPLKGQPQHF
.	TRBV6-5	.	TRBJ2-2	TGTGCCAGCAGTTACTCGACGGAGCGGGCCACCGGGGAGCTGTTTTTT	CASSYSTERATGELFF
TRBD2	TRBV4-1	few	TRBJ2-1	TGCGCCAGCAACCCGATAGCGGGAGACGCCTTGCCGTTCTTC	CASNPIAGDALPFF